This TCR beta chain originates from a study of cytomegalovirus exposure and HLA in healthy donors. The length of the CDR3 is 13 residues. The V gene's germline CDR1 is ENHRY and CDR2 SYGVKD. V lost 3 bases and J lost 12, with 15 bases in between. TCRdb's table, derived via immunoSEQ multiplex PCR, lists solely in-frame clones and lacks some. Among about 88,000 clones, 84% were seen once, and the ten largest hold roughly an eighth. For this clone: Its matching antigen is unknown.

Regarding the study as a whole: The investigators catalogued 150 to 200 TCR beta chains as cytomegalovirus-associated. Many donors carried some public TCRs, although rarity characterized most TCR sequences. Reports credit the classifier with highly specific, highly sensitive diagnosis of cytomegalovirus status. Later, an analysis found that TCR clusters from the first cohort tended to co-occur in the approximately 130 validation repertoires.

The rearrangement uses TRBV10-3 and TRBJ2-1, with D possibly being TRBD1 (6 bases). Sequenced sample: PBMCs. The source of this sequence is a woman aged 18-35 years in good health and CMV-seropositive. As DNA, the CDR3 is TGTGCCATCAGTGAAAACCAGGGGCTAGGGCAGTTCTTC. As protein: CAISENQGLGQFF.